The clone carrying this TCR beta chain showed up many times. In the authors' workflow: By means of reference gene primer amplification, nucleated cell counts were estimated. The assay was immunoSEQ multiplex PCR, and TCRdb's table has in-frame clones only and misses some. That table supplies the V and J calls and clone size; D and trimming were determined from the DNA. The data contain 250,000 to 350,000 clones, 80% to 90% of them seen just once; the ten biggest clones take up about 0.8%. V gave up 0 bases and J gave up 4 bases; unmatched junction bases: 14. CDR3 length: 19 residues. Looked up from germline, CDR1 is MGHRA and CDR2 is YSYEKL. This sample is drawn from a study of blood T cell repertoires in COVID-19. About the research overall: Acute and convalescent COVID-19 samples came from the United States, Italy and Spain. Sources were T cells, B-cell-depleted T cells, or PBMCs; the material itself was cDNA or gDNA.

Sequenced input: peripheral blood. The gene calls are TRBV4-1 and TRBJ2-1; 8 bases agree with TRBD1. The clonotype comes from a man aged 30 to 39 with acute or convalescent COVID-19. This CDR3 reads CASSQDPDRGKGNYNEQFF. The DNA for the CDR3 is TGCGCCAGCAGCCAAGACCCAGACAGGGGTAAGGGTAATTACAATGAGCAGTTCTTC.